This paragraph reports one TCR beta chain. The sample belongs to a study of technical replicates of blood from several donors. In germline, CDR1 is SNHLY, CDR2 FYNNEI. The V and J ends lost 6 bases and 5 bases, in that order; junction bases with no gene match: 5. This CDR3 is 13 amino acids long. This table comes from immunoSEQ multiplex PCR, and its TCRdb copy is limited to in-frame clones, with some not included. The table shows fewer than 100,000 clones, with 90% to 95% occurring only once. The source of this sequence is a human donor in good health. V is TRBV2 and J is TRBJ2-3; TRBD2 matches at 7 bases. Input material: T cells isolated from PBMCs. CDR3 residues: CASSLAVGDTQYF. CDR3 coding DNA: TGTGCCAGCAGCCTAGCGGTGGGAGATACGCAGTATTTT.